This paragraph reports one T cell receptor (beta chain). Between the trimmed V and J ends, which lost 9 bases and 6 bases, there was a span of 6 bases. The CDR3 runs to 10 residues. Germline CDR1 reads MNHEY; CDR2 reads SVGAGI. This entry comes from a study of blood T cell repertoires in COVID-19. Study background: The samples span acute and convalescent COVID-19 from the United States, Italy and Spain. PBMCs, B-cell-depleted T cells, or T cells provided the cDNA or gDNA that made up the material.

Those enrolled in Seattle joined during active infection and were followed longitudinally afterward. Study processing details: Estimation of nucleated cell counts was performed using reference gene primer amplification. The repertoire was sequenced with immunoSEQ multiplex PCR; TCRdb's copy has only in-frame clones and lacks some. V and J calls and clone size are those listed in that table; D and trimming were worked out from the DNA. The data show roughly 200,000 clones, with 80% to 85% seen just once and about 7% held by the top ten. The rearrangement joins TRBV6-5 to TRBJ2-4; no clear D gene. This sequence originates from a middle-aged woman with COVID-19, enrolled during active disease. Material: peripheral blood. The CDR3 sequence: CARRTNIQYF. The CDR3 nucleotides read TGTGCCAGGAGAACAAACATTCAGTACTTC.